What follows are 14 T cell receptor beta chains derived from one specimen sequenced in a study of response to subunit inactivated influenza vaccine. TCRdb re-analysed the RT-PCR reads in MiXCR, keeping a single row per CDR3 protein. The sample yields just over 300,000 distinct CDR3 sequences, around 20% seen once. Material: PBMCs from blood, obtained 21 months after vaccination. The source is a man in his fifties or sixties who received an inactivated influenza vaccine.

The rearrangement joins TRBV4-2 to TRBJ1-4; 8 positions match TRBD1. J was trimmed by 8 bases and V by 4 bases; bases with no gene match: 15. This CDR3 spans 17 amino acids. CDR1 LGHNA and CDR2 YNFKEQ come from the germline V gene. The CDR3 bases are TGTGCCAGCAGCCCTACCGGAGGCGGACAGGGAATAGAAAAACTGTTTTTT. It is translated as CASSPTGGGQGIEKLFF.

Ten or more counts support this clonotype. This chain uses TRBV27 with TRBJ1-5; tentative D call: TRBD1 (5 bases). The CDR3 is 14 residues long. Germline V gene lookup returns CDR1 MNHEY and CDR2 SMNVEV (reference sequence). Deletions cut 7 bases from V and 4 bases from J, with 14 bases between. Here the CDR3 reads CASNGHATNQPQHF. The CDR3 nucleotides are TGTGCCAGCAATGGACACGCGACGAATCAGCCCCAGCATTTT.

The CDR3 DNA is TGTGCCATCAGCAGGACAGGCCAAAACTATGGCTACACCTTC. Translating it yields CAISRTGQNYGYTF. J is TRBJ1-2 and V is TRBV10-3; 7 bases align to TRBD1. Per germline, CDR1 ENHRY and CDR2 SYGVKD. Trimming at V came to 6 bases and at J to 2 bases, leaving 6 bases not matched to a gene. This CDR3 has 14 residues.

CDR3 amino acids: CASSQTGTGANEQFF. CDR3 DNA: TGCGCCAGCAGCCAAACCGGGACAGGGGCCAATGAGCAGTTCTTC. This sequence joins TRBV4-3 and TRBJ2-1, with 10 bases aligning to TRBD1. J lost 6 bases, V lost 2 bases, and 4 bases had no gene match. Germline-derived CDR1 and CDR2 are LGHNA and YSLEER. The CDR3 is made up of 15 amino acids.

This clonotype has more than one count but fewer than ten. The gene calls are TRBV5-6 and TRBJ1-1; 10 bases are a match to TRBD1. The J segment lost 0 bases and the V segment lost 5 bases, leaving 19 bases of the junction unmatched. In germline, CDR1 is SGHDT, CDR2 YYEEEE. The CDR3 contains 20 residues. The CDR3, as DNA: TGTGCCAGCAGTCCGACAGGGGGCCGGCTCTCCAGCTTCATGAACACTGAAGCTTTCTTT. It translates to CASSPTGGRLSSFMNTEAFF.

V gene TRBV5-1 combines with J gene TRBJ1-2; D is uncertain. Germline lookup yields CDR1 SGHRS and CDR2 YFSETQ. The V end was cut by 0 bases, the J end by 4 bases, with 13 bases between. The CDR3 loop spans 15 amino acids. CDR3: CASSLAQSRGYGYTF. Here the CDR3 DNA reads TGCGCCAGCAGCTTGGCCCAGAGCCGTGGCTATGGCTACACCTTC.

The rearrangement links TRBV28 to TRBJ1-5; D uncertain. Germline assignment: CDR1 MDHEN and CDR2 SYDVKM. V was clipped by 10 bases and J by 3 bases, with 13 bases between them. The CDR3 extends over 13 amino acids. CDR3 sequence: CAIAEIPNQPQHF. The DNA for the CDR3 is TGTGCCATCGCGGAGATCCCCAATCAGCCCCAGCATTTT.

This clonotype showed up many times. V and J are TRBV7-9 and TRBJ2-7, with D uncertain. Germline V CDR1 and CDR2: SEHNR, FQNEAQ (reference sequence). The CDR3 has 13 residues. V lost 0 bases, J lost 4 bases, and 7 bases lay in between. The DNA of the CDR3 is TGTGCCAGCAGCTTAGCTGTGAGGTACGAGCAGTACTTC. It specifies CASSLAVRYEQYF.

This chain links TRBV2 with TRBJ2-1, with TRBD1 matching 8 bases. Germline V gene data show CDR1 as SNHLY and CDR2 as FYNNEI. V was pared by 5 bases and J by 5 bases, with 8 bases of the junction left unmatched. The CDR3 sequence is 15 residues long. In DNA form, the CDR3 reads TGTGCCAGCAGTTCCCCGGACAGGGCAAACAATGAGCAGTTCTTC. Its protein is CASSSPDRANNEQFF.

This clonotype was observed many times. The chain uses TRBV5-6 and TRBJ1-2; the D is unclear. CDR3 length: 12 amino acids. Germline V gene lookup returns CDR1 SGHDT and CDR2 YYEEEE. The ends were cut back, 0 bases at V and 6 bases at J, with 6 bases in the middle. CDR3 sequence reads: CASSLVGNGYTF. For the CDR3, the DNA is TGTGCCAGCAGCTTGGTGGGGAATGGCTACACCTTC.

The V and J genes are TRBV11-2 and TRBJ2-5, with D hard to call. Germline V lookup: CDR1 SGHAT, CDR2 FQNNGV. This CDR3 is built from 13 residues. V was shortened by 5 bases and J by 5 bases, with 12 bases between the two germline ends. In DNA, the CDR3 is TGTGCCAGCAGCCGTTCCTTGGATGAGACCCAGTACTTC. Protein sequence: CASSRSLDETQYF.

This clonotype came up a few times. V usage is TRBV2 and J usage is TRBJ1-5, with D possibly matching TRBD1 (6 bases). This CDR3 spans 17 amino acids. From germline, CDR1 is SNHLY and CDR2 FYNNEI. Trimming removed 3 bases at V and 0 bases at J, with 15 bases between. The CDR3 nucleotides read TGTGCCAGCAGTGATCCGCAGGGGCCGACTAGCAATCAGCCCCAGCATTTT. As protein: CASSDPQGPTSNQPQHF. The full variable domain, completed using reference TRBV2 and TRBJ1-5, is EPEVTQTPSHQVTQMGQEVILRCVPISNHLYFYWYRQILGQKVEFLVSFYNNEISEKSEIFDDQFSVERPDGSNFTLKIRSTKLEDSAMYFCASSDPQGPTSNQPQHFGDGTRLSIL.

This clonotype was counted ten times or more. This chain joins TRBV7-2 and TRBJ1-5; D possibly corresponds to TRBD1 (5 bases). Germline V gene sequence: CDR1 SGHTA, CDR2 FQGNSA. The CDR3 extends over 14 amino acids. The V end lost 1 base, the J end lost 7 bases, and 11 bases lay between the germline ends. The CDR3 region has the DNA TGTGCCAGCAGCTTAGGGGGGGTCGGACAGCCCCAGCATTTT. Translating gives CASSLGGVGQPQHF.

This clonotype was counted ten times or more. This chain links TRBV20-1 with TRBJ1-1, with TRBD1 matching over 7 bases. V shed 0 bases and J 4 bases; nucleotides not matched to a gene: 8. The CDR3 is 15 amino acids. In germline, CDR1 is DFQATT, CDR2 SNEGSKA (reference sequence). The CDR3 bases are TGCAGTGCTAGAGATATTGAGGGGGCGAGCACTGAAGCTTTCTTT. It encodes CSARDIEGASTEAFF.